This TCR beta chain was sequenced in a study of CD8 T cells in ankylosing spondylitis. Trimming left V 9 bases short and J 7 bases short, with 19 bases between. The V gene's germline CDR1 is SGHRS and CDR2 YFSETQ. This CDR3 comprises 14 residues. Ten or more counts support this clonotype. No antigen is known for it. General study findings and limits: A TCR beta motif of eight or nine highly homologous variants seemed to mark ankylosing spondylitis blood. Significant enrichment of disease-linked clones was reportedly seen in matched ankylosing spondylitis synovial fluid. Clones that were linked to disease were CD8+ and were relatively rare in peripheral blood.

With molecular barcodes, quantitative 5'-RACE was used to make the TCR beta libraries. TCRdb itself ran the 5' RACE reads through MiXCR, one entry per CDR3 protein. Here the sample spans about 230,000 distinct CDR3 sequences, around 8% being singletons. This TCR was recovered from a female donor with ankylosing spondylitis or in good health (not recorded which). Sequencing was carried out using blood, either unsorted or a sorted T cell fraction (not recorded which). The chain couples TRBV5-1 to TRBJ2-2, with D perhaps given as TRBD1 or TRBD2 (5 bases each). CDR3 sequence (DNA): TGCGCCACCACCTCCGGGACCTACGACGGGGAGCTGTTTTTT. Protein: CATTSGTYDGELFF.